The sequence of this TCR beta chain was determined in a study of blood T cell repertoires in COVID-19. The overall study: The analysed material was cDNA or gDNA that came from T cells, B-cell-depleted T cells, or PBMCs.

Measured with immunoSEQ multiplex PCR; TCRdb has only the in-frame clones, and not every one. This repertoire shows 250,000 to 350,000 clones, approximately 86% found once; its top ten account for 8% to 9.5%. V lost 6 bases and J lost 4; bases outside the gene matches: 12. Germline V gene sequence: CDR1 WSHSY, CDR2 SAAADI. CDR3 length equals 18 residues. This clonotype was obtained from a woman in her late teens or twenties who had recovered from COVID-19. Sequenced material: PBMCs or T cells enriched from blood (not recorded which). The V gene is TRBV10-2, the J gene TRBJ2-1; TRBD2 aligns across 13 bases. CDR3 sequence: CASSRTGTSGDLYNEQFF. CDR3 sequence (DNA): TGCGCCAGCAGCCGGACGGGGACTAGCGGGGACCTGTACAATGAGCAGTTCTTC.